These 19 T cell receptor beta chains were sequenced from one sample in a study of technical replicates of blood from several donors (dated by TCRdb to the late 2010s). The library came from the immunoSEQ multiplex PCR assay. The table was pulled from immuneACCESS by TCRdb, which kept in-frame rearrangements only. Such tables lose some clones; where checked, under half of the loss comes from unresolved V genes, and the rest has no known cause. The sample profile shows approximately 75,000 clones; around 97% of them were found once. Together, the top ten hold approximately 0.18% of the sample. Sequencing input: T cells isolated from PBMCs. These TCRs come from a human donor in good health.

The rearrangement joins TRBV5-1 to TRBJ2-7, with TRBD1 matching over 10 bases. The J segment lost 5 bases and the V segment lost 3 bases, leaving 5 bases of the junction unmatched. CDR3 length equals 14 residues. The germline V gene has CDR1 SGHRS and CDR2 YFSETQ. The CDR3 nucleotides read TGCGCCAGCAGCTCGGGACAGGGGAGGGACGAGCAGTACTTC. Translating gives CASSSGQGRDEQYF.

This chain's CDR3 is CASSPPLADNEQFF. The DNA of the CDR3 is TGTGCCAGCTCACCACCGTTAGCTGACAATGAGCAGTTCTTC. The chain recombines TRBV18 with TRBJ2-1; no reliable D call. Trimming left V 0 bases short and J 5 bases short, with 8 bases between. CDR1 and CDR2 (germline): KGHSH, LQKENI. The CDR3 loop spans 14 amino acids.

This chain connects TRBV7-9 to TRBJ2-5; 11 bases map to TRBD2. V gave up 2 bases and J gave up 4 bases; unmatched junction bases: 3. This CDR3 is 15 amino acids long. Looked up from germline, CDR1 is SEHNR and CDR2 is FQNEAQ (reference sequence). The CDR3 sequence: CASSLTGTSGETQYF. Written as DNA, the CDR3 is TGTGCCAGCAGCTTAACCGGGACTAGCGGAGAGACCCAGTACTTC.

The CDR3 protein is CASSSLGQSSYEQYF. The DNA for the CDR3 is TGTGCCAGCAGTTCCCTGGGACAGTCCTCCTACGAGCAGTACTTC. The chain employs TRBV27 and TRBJ2-7; 7 bases align to TRBD1. From germline, CDR1 is MNHEY and CDR2 SMNVEV (reference sequence). V was pared by 4 bases and J by 0 bases, with 6 bases of the junction left unmatched. This CDR3 is built from 15 residues.

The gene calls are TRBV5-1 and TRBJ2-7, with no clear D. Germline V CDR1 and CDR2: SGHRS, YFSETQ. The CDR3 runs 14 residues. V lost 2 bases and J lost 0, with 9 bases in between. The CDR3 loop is CASSLGRSSYEQYF. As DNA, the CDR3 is TGCGCCAGCAGCTTAGGTAGGAGCTCCTACGAGCAGTACTTC.

The CDR3 spells CASIRGMNTEAFF. CDR3 bases: TGTGCCAGCATAAGGGGGATGAACACTGAAGCTTTCTTT. The V call is TRBV28, the J call TRBJ1-1; D is possibly TRBD1 (6 bases). Trimming shortened V by 7 bases and J by 0 bases, and 9 bases separated the two germline ends. The CDR3 contains 13 residues. Germline V gives CDR1 MDHEN, CDR2 SYDVKM.

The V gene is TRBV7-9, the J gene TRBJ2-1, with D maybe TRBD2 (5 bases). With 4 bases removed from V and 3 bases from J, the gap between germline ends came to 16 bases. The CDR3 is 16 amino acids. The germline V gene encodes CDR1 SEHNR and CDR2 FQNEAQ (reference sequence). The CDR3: CASSSSKGLIYNEQFF. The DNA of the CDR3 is TGTGCCAGCAGCTCCTCGAAAGGACTTATCTACAATGAGCAGTTCTTC.

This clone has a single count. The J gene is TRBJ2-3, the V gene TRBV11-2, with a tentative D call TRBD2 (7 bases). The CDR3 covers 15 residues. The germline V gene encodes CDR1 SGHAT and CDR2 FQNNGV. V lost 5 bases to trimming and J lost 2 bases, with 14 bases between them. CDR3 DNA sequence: TGTGCCAGCAGCAACCGGGGGGCTTCCACAGATACGCAGTATTTT. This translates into CASSNRGASTDTQYF.

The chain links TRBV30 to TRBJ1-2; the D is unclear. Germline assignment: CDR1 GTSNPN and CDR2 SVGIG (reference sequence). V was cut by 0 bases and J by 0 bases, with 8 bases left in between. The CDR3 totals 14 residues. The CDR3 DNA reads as TGTGCCTGGAGTGTACTGATAGCTAACTATGGCTACACCTTC. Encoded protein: CAWSVLIANYGYTF.

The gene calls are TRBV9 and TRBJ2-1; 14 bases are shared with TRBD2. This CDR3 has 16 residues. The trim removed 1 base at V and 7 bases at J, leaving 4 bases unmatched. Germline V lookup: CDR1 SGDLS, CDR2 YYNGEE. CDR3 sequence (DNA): TGTGCCAGCAGCGTAACGGGACTAGCGGGAGTAAATGAGCAGTTCTTC. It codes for CASSVTGLAGVNEQFF.

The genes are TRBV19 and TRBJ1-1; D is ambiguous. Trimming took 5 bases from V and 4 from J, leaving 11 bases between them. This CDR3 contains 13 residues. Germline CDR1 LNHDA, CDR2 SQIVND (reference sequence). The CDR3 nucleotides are TGTGCCAGTAGTCTCACAGCGGCCACTGAAGCTTTCTTT. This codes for CASSLTAATEAFF.

CDR3 loop: CASSLLIYVTGPNTEAFF. The CDR3 DNA is TGTGCCAGCAGCCTACTGATTTATGTGACAGGGCCAAACACTGAAGCTTTCTTT. The J gene is TRBJ1-1, the V gene TRBV5-8, with TRBD1 matching 7 bases. Germline values: CDR1 SGHTS, CDR2 YDEGEE. J lost 2 bases, V lost 4 bases, and 17 bases had no gene match. This CDR3 has 18 amino acids. The whole variable domain, remainder taken from reference TRBV5-8 and TRBJ1-1, is EAGVTQSPTHLIKTRGQQATLRCSPISGHTSVYWYQQALGLGLQFLLWYDEGEERNRGNFPPRFSGRQFPNYSSELNVNALELEDSALYLCASSLLIYVTGPNTEAFFGQGTRLTVV.

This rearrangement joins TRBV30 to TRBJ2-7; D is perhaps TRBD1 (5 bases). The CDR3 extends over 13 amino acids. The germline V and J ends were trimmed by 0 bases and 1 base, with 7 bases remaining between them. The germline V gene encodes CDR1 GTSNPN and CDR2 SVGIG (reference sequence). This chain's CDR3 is CAWSVGHSYEQYF. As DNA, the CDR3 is TGTGCCTGGAGTGTAGGACATTCCTACGAGCAGTACTTC.

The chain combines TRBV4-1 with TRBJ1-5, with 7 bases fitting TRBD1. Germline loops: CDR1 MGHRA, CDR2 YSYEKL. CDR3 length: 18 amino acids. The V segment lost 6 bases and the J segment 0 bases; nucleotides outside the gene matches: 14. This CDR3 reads CASSSFGTDFYSNQPQHF. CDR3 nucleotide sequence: TGCGCCAGCAGTAGTTTCGGGACAGACTTCTATAGCAATCAGCCCCAGCATTTT.

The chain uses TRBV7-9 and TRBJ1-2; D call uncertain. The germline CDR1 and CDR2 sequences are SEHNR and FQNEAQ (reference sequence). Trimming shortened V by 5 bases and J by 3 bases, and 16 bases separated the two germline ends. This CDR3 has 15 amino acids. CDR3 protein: CASSRGWARDYGYTF. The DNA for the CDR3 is TGTGCCAGCAGCCGGGGTTGGGCCAGAGACTATGGCTACACCTTC.

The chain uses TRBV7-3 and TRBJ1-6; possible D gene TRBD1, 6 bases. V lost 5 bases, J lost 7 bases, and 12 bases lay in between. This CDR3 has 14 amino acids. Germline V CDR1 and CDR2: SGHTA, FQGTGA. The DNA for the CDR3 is TGTGCCAGCAGCCTAAGCACAGGGAATTCACCCCTCCACTTT. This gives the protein CASSLSTGNSPLHF.

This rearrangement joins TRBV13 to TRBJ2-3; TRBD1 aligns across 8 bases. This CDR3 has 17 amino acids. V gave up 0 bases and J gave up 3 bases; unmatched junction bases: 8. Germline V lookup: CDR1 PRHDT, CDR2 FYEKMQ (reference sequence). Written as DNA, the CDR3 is TGTGCCAGCAGCTTAGGTCAGGGGGCAATAAGGACAGATACGCAGTATTTT. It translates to CASSLGQGAIRTDTQYF.

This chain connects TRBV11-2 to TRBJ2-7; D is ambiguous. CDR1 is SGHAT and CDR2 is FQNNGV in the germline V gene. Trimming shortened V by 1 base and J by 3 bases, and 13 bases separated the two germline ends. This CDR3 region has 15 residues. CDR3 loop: CASSLVALSFYEQYF. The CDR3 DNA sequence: TGTGCCAGCAGCTTAGTTGCCCTATCGTTCTACGAGCAGTACTTC.

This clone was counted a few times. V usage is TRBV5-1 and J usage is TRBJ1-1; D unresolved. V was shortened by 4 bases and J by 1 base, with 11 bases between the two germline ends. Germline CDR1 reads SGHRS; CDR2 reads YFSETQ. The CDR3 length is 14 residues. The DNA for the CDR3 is TGCGCCAGCAGCCCCCCGAGACAGAACACTGAAGCTTTCTTT. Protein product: CASSPPRQNTEAFF.